The 10 T cell receptor beta chains below come from one sample, sequenced in a study of memory CD4+ T cells and cytomegalovirus serostatus. Profiling relied on immunoSEQ multiplex PCR, and the TCRdb table lists in-frame clones only, not all of them. Here the sample spans tens of thousands of clones, around 80% being singletons. The sort gate was single viable CD3+CD4+CD8-CD45RO+ cells for memory CD4+ T cells. Sequencing used memory CD4+ T cells from blood. Receptor source: an adult in good health and CMV-seronegative.

This clone came up a few times. The genes are TRBV19 and TRBJ2-2; D is undetermined. V lost 1 base, J lost 3 bases, and 9 bases lay in between. The germline CDR1 and CDR2 sequences are LNHDA and SQIVND (reference sequence). This CDR3 has 15 amino acids. The CDR3 spells CASSIGNRYTGELFF. In DNA form, the CDR3 reads TGTGCCAGTAGTATAGGTAACAGATACACCGGGGAGCTGTTTTTT.

The chain uses TRBV30 and TRBJ1-5; 9 positions agree with TRBD1. The CDR3 is 13 residues long. Germline trimming cut 1 base from V and 7 bases from J; bases unmatched to any gene: 2. CDR1 is GTSNPN and CDR2 is SVGIG in the germline V gene (reference sequence). The CDR3 DNA sequence: TGTGCCTGGAGTGGACAGGGGGACCAGCCCCAGCATTTT. Amino acids: CAWSGQGDQPQHF. Full variable domain (outside the CDR3, taken from reference TRBV30 and TRBJ1-5): SQTIHQWPATLVQPVGSPLSLECTVEGTSNPNLYWYRQAAGRGLQLLFYSVGIGQISSEVPQNLSASRPQDRQFILSSKKLLLSDSGFYLCAWSGQGDQPQHFGDGTRLSIL.

This clone showed up just a few times. The J gene is TRBJ2-1, the V gene TRBV21-1; TRBD1 is the table's D call and was not checked against the DNA. TRBV21-1 is a known pseudogene. The CDR3 has 18 amino acids. CDR3 region: CASSKKGFTGGLVNEQFF. CDR3 DNA: TGTGCCAGCAGCAAGAAGGGTTTCACAGGGGGCTTGGTTAATGAGCAGTTCTTC.

Only a few counts were recorded for this clone. The chain links TRBV2 to TRBJ2-7; D unclear. The V end lost 3 bases, the J end lost 6 bases, and 3 bases lay between the germline ends. Germline V gene lookup returns CDR1 SNHLY and CDR2 FYNNEI. The length of the CDR3 is 10 residues. The CDR3 DNA follows: TGTGCCAGCAGTGACCGCGAGCAGTACTTC. Translating it yields CASSDREQYF.

The chain carries TRBV19 and TRBJ2-3; 8 bases align to TRBD1. V shed 6 bases and J 5 bases; nucleotides not matched to a gene: 7. Germline assignment: CDR1 LNHDA and CDR2 SQIVND (reference sequence). The CDR3 is 14 amino acids. In DNA form, the CDR3 reads TGTGCCAGTAGACTGACAGGGGCTCGAGATACGCAGTATTTT. The encoded protein is CASRLTGARDTQYF.

The gene calls are TRBV7-8 and TRBJ1-5; D not certain. V was cut by 8 bases and J by 2 bases, with 10 bases left in between. The CDR3 runs to 13 residues. Germline assignment: CDR1 SGHVS and CDR2 FQNEAQ. The CDR3 spells CASGSGGNQPQHF. CDR3 DNA sequence: TGTGCCAGCGGCTCGGGAGGCAATCAGCCCCAGCATTTT.

This chain uses TRBV25-1 with TRBJ2-7; 9 bases align to TRBD1. V was clipped by 0 bases and J by 6 bases; unmatched bases: 3. Germline V CDR1 and CDR2: MGHDK, SYGVNS. This CDR3 region has 14 residues. The CDR3 sequence: CASSEYMDRGEQYF. The DNA for the CDR3 is TGTGCCAGCAGTGAATATATGGACAGGGGCGAGCAGTACTTC.

The CDR3 is CASSFGQGGYEQYF. CDR3 nucleotides: TGTGCCAGCAGCTTCGGGCAGGGTGGGTACGAGCAGTACTTC. This rearrangement joins TRBV7-2 to TRBJ2-7; maybe TRBD1 (5 bases). Germline CDR1 reads SGHTA; CDR2 reads FQGNSA. This CDR3 is built from 14 residues. V was shortened by 3 bases and J by 4 bases, with 13 bases between the two germline ends.

The CDR3 loop reads CASSEKVGMGRREKLFF. The CDR3 DNA reads as TGTGCCAGCAGTGAAAAAGTCGGAATGGGGCGGAGGGAAAAACTGTTTTTT. This chain uses TRBV6-1 with TRBJ1-4, with D possibly being TRBD1 (5 bases). Germline CDR1 is MNHNS and CDR2 is SASEGT. Trimming stripped 2 bases from V and 8 bases from J, with 21 bases between. The CDR3 covers 17 residues.

In this sample, this clone turned up once. The chain couples TRBV6-5 to TRBJ1-2; 7 positions match TRBD1. The CDR3 spans 15 residues. V trimming: 0 bases; J trimming: 7 bases; junction bases outside the gene matches: 8. Germline V lookup: CDR1 MNHEY, CDR2 SVGAGI. The CDR3 loop is CASSYSRGRSSGYTF. The CDR3 nucleotides read TGTGCCAGCAGTTACTCTAGGGGGCGGTCTTCTGGCTACACCTTC.